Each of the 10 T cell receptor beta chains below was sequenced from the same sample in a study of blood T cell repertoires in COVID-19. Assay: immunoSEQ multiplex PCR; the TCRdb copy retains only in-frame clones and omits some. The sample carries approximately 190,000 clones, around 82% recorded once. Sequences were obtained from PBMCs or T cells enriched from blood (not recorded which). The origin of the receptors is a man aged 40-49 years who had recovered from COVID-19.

DNA of the CDR3: TGTGCCAGCAGCTCGTCCGGGGGACTCGCTGAAGCTTTCTTT. Translated: CASSSSGGLAEAFF. This chain connects TRBV4-2 to TRBJ1-1; possible D gene TRBD1, 5 bases. Germline CDR1 and CDR2: LGHNA and YNFKEQ. This CDR3 has 14 amino acids. V was shortened by 5 bases and J by 6 bases, with 16 bases between the two germline ends.

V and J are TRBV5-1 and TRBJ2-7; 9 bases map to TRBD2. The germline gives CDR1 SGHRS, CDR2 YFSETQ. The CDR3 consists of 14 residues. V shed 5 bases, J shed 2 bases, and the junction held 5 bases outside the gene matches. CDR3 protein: CASRRGGATYEQYF. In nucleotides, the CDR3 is TGCGCCAGCAGGCGGGGGGGTGCGACCTACGAGCAGTACTTC.

The CDR3 DNA sequence: TGTGCCAGCAGCCAAGATGATCAGGGGGGCACCCTCCACTTT. It yields the protein CASSQDDQGGTLHF. The chain links TRBV3-1 (or the pseudogene TRBV3-2) to TRBJ1-6; 7 bases map to TRBD1. This CDR3 has 14 amino acids. Germline-derived CDR1 and CDR2 are LGHDT and YNNKEL (reference sequence). The junction had 7 bases not matched to a gene; V was cut back by 0 bases and J by 14 bases.

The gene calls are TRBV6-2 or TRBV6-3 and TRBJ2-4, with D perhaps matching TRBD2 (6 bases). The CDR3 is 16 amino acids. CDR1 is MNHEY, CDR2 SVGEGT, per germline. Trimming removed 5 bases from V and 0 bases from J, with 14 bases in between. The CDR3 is CASSAPSAEAKNIQYF. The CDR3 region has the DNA TGTGCCAGCAGTGCCCCTAGCGCCGAAGCCAAAAACATTCAGTACTTC.

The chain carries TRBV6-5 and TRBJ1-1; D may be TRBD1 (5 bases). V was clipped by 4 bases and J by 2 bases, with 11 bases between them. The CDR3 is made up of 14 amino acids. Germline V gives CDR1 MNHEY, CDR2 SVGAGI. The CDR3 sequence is CASSLQADNTEAFF. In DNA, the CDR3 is TGTGCCAGCAGTTTACAGGCGGACAACACTGAAGCTTTCTTT.

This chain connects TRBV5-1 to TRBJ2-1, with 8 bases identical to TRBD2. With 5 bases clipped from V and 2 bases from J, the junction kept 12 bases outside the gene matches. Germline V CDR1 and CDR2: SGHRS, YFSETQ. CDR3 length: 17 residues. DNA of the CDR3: TGCGCCAGCAGACTACCCGGACTAGCTAGCCCCTACAATGAGCAGTTCTTC. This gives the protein CASRLPGLASPYNEQFF. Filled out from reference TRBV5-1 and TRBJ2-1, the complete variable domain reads KAGVTQTPRYLIKTRGQQVTLSCSPISGHRSVSWYQQTPGQGLQFLFEYFSETQRNKGNFPGRFSGRQFSNSRSEMNVSTLELGDSALYLCASRLPGLASPYNEQFFGPGTRLTVL.

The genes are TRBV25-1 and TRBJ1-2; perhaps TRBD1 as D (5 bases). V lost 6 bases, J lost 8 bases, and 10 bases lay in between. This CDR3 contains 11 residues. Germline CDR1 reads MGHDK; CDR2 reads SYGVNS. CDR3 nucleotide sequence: TGTGCCAGCAGCGGGGGAGAGGGCTACACCTTC. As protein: CASSGGEGYTF.

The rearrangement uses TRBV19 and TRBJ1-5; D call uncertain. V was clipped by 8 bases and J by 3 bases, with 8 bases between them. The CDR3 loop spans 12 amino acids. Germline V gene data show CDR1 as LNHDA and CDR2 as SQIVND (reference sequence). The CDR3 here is CASSYHNQPQHF. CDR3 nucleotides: TGTGCCAGTTCCTATCACAATCAGCCCCAGCATTTT.

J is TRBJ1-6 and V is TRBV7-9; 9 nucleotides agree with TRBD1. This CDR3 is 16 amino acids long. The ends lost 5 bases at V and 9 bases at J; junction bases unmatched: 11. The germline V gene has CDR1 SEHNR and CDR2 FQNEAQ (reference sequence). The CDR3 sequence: CASSKATGTGTSPLHF. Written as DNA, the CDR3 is TGTGCCAGCAGCAAGGCAACCGGGACAGGGACTTCACCCCTCCACTTT. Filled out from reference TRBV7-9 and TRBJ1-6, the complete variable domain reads DTGVSQNPRHKITKRGQNVTFRCDPISEHNRLYWYRQTLGQGPEFLTYFQNEAQLEKSRLLSDRFSAERPKGSFSTLEIQRTEQGDSAMYLCASSKATGTGTSPLHFGNGTRLTVT.

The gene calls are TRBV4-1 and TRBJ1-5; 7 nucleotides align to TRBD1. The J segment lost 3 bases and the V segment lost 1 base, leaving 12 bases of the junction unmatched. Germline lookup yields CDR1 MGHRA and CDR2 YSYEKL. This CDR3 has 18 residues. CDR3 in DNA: TGCGCCAGCAGCCAAGTAGGCAACCGACAGGGAATCAATCAGCCCCAGCATTTT. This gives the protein CASSQVGNRQGINQPQHF.